This T cell receptor beta chain was captured in a study of OX40 agonist ivuxolimab in advanced cancers. On the study more broadly: The treatment was a fully human IgG2 OX40 agonist, ivuxolimab.

Clones were read by immunoSEQ multiplex PCR, and TCRdb kept only the in-frame ones, dropping some. The table includes 90,000 to 95,000 clones, around 87% detected once. Study-wide results and limits: Antigens targeted by the expanded peripheral T cells were not determined. Clonal expansion by week 6 occurred in CD4+ and CD8+ blood T cells (at 0.1 to 3.0 mg/kg).

Remarks on this clone: The antigen is not known.

The CDR3 is 14 residues long. Looked up from germline, CDR1 is GTSNPN and CDR2 is SVGIG (reference sequence). Trimming took 3 bases from V and 2 from J, leaving 13 bases between them. The rearrangement links TRBV30 to TRBJ1-2; a possible D gene is TRBD1 (5 bases). The sample consisted of CD4+ or CD8+ T cells sorted from blood, taken in a trial of the OX40 agonist ivuxolimab. The TCR sequence derives from an adult with an advanced solid tumor such as melanoma, head and neck, liver or kidney cancer. CDR3 in DNA: TGTGCCTGGAGGGCCCCGGGGGGGAACTATGGCTACACCTTC. Amino acids: CAWRAPGGNYGYTF. Drawing the rest from reference TRBV30 and TRBJ1-2, the complete variable domain is SQTIHQWPATLVQPVGSPLSLECTVEGTSNPNLYWYRQAAGRGLQLLFYSVGIGQISSEVPQNLSASRPQDRQFILSSKKLLLSDSGFYLCAWRAPGGNYGYTFGSGTRLTVV.